This T cell receptor beta chain was obtained from a study of OX40 agonist ivuxolimab in advanced cancers. About the research overall: Enrolled patients in dose escalation had cancers that were hepatocellular carcinoma, melanoma, renal cell or head and neck cancer. General study results and limits: At doses 0.1 to 3.0 mg/kg, CD4+ and CD8+ clones expanded.

Profiling relied on immunoSEQ multiplex PCR, and the TCRdb table lists in-frame clones only, not all of them. The sample contains tens of thousands of clones, roughly 87% of which appear only once. Turning to this clone: The antigen is not known.

The origin of this receptor is an adult with an advanced solid tumor such as melanoma, head and neck, liver or kidney cancer. This sample comprised CD4+ or CD8+ T cells sorted from blood, obtained in a trial of the OX40 agonist ivuxolimab.

The CDR3 is CASSSDSLNEKLFF. The CDR3, as DNA: TGTGCCAGCAGTTCCGACAGCCTTAATGAAAAACTGTTTTTT. This chain links TRBV7-9 with TRBJ1-4, with a tentative D call TRBD1 (5 bases). Trimming removed 6 bases from V and 4 bases from J, with 12 bases in between. This CDR3 is built from 14 residues. CDR1 is SEHNR and CDR2 is FQNEAQ in the germline V gene (reference sequence).